The clone carrying this T cell receptor (beta chain) was seen ten or more times. A junction boundary mismatches the germline segment, possibly from a read error. This CDR3 has 16 residues. Germline loops: CDR1 LGHNA, CDR2 YNFKEQ. These data are taken from a study of naive and memory T cell subsets. Both TRBC1 and TRBC2 were covered by a beta constant-region primer of two equimolar oligonucleotides. TCRdb re-analysed the UMI-ligation and nested PCR reads in MiXCR, keeping a single row per CDR3 protein. This sample has around 160,000 distinct CDR3 sequences; over 15% occur once, and the top ten carry 0.14% to 0.15%.

The TCR sequence derives from a human donor in good health. Sequenced: naive CD4+ T cells from blood. The V call is TRBV4-2, the J call TRBJ2-3; 10 positions agree with TRBD2. The CDR3 spells CASRQGASGRPDTQYF. The CDR3 region has the DNA TGTGCCAGCAGACAAGGGGCTAGCGGGAGACCAGATACGCAGTATTTT.